This T cell receptor beta chain was sequenced during a study of T cells in Graves' hyperthyroidism and ophthalmopathy. Points on this clonotype: Its antigen is unidentified.

Germline CDR1 KGHDR, CDR2 SFDVKD. Unmatched junction bases numbered 8, after V lost 4 bases and J lost 6 bases. The CDR3 totals 15 residues. Amplification of TCR beta CDR3 regions was performed using RNA transcripts as template. TCR CDR3 regions were first amplified by RT-PCR with HTBI primers. TCRdb processed the multiplex PCR reads anew with MiXCR; each CDR3 protein has one entry. This table has around 720,000 distinct CDR3 sequences, about 35% appearing once. The study's findings and limits: The model forecast ophthalmopathy, anticipating it by a median roughly 6.5 months before onset.

The receptor was derived from a woman aged 40 to 50 with Graves' hyperthyroidism. Sequences were obtained from blood. The chain carries TRBV24-1 and TRBJ1-1, with 9 positions matching TRBD1. The CDR3 loop is CATSDSKQGAAEAFF. Written as DNA, the CDR3 is TGTGCCACCAGTGACTCAAAACAGGGGGCGGCTGAAGCTTTCTTT.